This T cell receptor beta chain emerged from a study of T cell responses to AZD1222 COVID-19 vaccine. Concerning this clone itself: The target antigen is unknown.

V dropped 0 bases and J dropped 12 bases, with 3 bases sitting between them. Germline assignment: CDR1 LGHDT and CDR2 YNNKEL (reference sequence). The CDR3 is 11 amino acids. Profiling relied on immunoSEQ multiplex PCR, and the TCRdb table lists in-frame clones only, not all of them. The sample consists of 140,000 to 150,000 clones, approximately 94% of them appearing once. Study-wide results and limits: Regions 160-218 and 743-854 held dominance among vaccine-associated CD4 TCRs, which spanned spike. Donor demographics were predominantly white British with a female majority; clonal diversity may be underestimated.

The receptor was derived from an adult in good health. The rearrangement uses TRBV3-1 (or the pseudogene TRBV3-2) and TRBJ1-6, with unresolved D. Here the sequenced sample was peripheral blood, taken on day 0 of AZD1222 vaccination. CDR3 bases: TGTGCCAGCAGCCAAGACGGACCCCTCCACTTT. This translates into CASSQDGPLHF.